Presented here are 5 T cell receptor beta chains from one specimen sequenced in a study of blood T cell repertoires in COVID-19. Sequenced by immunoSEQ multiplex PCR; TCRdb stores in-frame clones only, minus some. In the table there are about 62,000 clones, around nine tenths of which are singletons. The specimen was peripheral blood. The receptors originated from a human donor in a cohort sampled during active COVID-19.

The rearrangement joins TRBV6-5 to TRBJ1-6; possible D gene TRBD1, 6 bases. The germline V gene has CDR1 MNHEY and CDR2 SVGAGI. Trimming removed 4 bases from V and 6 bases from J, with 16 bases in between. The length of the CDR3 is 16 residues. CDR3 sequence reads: CASSSTTGRPNSPLHF. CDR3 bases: TGTGCCAGCAGTTCCACGACAGGCCGGCCTAATTCACCCCTCCACTTT.

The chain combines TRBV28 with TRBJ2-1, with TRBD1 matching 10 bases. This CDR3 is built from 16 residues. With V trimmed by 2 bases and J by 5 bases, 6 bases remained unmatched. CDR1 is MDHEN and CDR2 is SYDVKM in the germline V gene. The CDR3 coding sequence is TGTGCCAGCAGTTTAGCGGGACAGGGGAGTAACAATGAGCAGTTCTTC. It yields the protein CASSLAGQGSNNEQFF.

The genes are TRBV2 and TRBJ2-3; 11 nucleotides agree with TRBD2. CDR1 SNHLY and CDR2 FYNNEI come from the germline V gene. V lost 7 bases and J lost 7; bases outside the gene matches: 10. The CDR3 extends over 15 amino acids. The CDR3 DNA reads TGTGCCAGCATCCTCACTAGCGGGAGTTTAAATACGCAGTATTTT. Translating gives CASILTSGSLNTQYF.

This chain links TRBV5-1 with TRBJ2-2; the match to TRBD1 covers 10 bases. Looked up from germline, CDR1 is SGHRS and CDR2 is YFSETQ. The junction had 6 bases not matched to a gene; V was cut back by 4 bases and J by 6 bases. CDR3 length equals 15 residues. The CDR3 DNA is TGCGCCAGCAGCCCCAGGACAGGGGGGGCCGGGGAGCTGTTTTTT. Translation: CASSPRTGGAGELFF. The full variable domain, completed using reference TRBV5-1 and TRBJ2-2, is KAGVTQTPRYLIKTRGQQVTLSCSPISGHRSVSWYQQTPGQGLQFLFEYFSETQRNKGNFPGRFSGRQFSNSRSEMNVSTLELGDSALYLCASSPRTGGAGELFFGEGSRLTVL.

In DNA form, the CDR3 reads TGTGCCAGCAGCGACAGCTCCTATAATTCACCCCTCCACTTT. Encoded protein: CASSDSSYNSPLHF. The chain combines TRBV11-2 with TRBJ1-6; D is possibly TRBD1 (5 bases). Deletions cut 5 bases from V and 0 bases from J, with 5 bases between. There are 14 residues in the CDR3. Germline V lookup: CDR1 SGHAT, CDR2 FQNNGV.